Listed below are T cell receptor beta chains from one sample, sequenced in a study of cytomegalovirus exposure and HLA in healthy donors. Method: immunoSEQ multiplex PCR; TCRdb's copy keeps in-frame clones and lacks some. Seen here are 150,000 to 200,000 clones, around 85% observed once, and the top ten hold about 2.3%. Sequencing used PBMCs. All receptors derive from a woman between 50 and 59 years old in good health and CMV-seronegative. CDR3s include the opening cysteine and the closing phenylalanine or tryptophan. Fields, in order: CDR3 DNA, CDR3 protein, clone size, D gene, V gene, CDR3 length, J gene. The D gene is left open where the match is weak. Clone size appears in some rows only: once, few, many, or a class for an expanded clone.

cdr3_nt: TGTGCCAGCAGAGCTAAGACTAGCGGCTCCTACGAGCAGTACTTC
cdr3_aa: CASRAKTSGSYEQYF
clone_size: once
d_call: TRBD2
v_call: TRBV6-5
cdr3_length: 15
j_call: TRBJ2-7

cdr3_nt: TGTGCCAGCAGAGGGACAGGAGAGAACACTGAAGCTTTCTTT
cdr3_aa: CASRGTGENTEAFF
clone_size: .
d_call: TRBD1
v_call: TRBV28
cdr3_length: 14
j_call: TRBJ1-1

cdr3_nt: TGTGCCAGCAGCGCGGGGGGACTAGCGGCTAGCACAGATACGCAGTATTTT
cdr3_aa: CASSAGGLAASTDTQYF
clone_size: .
d_call: TRBD2
v_call: TRBV9
cdr3_length: 17
j_call: TRBJ2-3

cdr3_nt: TGCGCCAGCAGCTTGGCCCTAAGACAATACAATGAGCAGTTCTTC
cdr3_aa: CASSLALRQYNEQFF
clone_size: .
d_call: .
v_call: TRBV5-1
cdr3_length: 15
j_call: TRBJ2-1

cdr3_nt: TGTGCCAGCAGTTCGGGACAGGGGGAAGTTGAGCAGTTCTTC
cdr3_aa: CASSSGQGEVEQFF
clone_size: .
d_call: TRBD1
v_call: TRBV28
cdr3_length: 14
j_call: TRBJ2-1

cdr3_nt: TGCGCCAGCAGTAGAGTTTCTAGCACAGATACGCAGTATTTT
cdr3_aa: CASSRVSSTDTQYF
clone_size: once
d_call: .
v_call: TRBV5-1
cdr3_length: 14
j_call: TRBJ2-3

cdr3_nt: TGTGCCAGCAGACCCCTACAGGGGTCCTCCTACGAGCAGTACTTC
cdr3_aa: CASRPLQGSSYEQYF
clone_size: .
d_call: TRBD1
v_call: TRBV6-5
cdr3_length: 15
j_call: TRBJ2-7

cdr3_nt: TGTGCCAGCAGGAAGGACAGCGACTATGGCTACACCTTC
cdr3_aa: CASRKDSDYGYTF
clone_size: .
d_call: .
v_call: TRBV6-1
cdr3_length: 13
j_call: TRBJ1-2

cdr3_nt: TGTGCCAGCAGCTCGAGCGGGAGGTCGGGGGAGCTGTTTTTT
cdr3_aa: CASSSSGRSGELFF
clone_size: .
d_call: TRBD2
v_call: TRBV7-2
cdr3_length: 14
j_call: TRBJ2-2

cdr3_nt: TGCAGCGCCCATGCCCCCCGGACAGGCTCCTACAATGAGCAGTTCTTC
cdr3_aa: CSAHAPRTGSYNEQFF
clone_size: .
d_call: TRBD1
v_call: TRBV29-1
cdr3_length: 16
j_call: TRBJ2-1

cdr3_nt: TGTGCCAGCAGTTCCTCCACAGGGGTTCCCTACGAGCAGTACTTC
cdr3_aa: CASSSSTGVPYEQYF
clone_size: .
d_call: TRBD1
v_call: TRBV6-5
cdr3_length: 15
j_call: TRBJ2-7

cdr3_nt: TGCGCCAGCAGCCAAGGACAGTTGAACACTGAAGCTTTCTTT
cdr3_aa: CASSQGQLNTEAFF
clone_size: .
d_call: .
v_call: TRBV4-3
cdr3_length: 14
j_call: TRBJ1-1

cdr3_nt: TGTGCCAGCTCCCCGGGGGGGTCCGGTGAAGCTTTCTTT
cdr3_aa: CASSPGGSGEAFF
clone_size: .
d_call: .
v_call: TRBV18
cdr3_length: 13
j_call: TRBJ1-1

cdr3_nt: TGCGCCAGCAGCCAAGATTTAAGCGGGAAGTGGTTCTTC
cdr3_aa: CASSQDLSGKWFF
clone_size: few
d_call: TRBD2
v_call: TRBV4-3
cdr3_length: 13
j_call: TRBJ2-1

cdr3_nt: TGTGCCAGCAGTTTCGGGGGAGGCTACGAGCAGTACTTC
cdr3_aa: CASSFGGGYEQYF
clone_size: .
d_call: .
v_call: TRBV27
cdr3_length: 13
j_call: TRBJ2-7

cdr3_nt: TGTGCCAGCAGCTCCAACATGGATGAAAAACTGTTTTTT
cdr3_aa: CASSSNMDEKLFF
clone_size: .
d_call: .
v_call: TRBV5-6
cdr3_length: 13
j_call: TRBJ1-4

cdr3_nt: TGTGCCTGGAGTAGGGACAGTACTGAAAAACTGTTTTTT
cdr3_aa: CAWSRDSTEKLFF
clone_size: .
d_call: TRBD1
v_call: TRBV30
cdr3_length: 13
j_call: TRBJ1-4

cdr3_nt: TGTGCCAGTAGTATGCCTACTAGAGTGGAGACCCAGTACTTC
cdr3_aa: CASSMPTRVETQYF
clone_size: .
d_call: .
v_call: TRBV19
cdr3_length: 14
j_call: TRBJ2-5

cdr3_nt: TGTGCCAGCAGCCCGACTAGGGGACAAGAGACCCAGTACTTC
cdr3_aa: CASSPTRGQETQYF
clone_size: .
d_call: .
v_call: TRBV7-8
cdr3_length: 14
j_call: TRBJ2-5

cdr3_nt: TGTGCCAGCGGTACTGACTCCGGTGCTGGAAACACCATATATTTT
cdr3_aa: CASGTDSGAGNTIYF
clone_size: .
d_call: .
v_call: TRBV28
cdr3_length: 15
j_call: TRBJ1-3

cdr3_nt: TGTGCCAGTAACCCCCGGGCGGGGGTGGAGACCCAGTACTTC
cdr3_aa: CASNPRAGVETQYF
clone_size: .
d_call: TRBD2
v_call: TRBV19
cdr3_length: 14
j_call: TRBJ2-5

cdr3_nt: TGCGCCAGCAGCCCTAGGACAGGGTCGTTATACGAGCAGTACTTC
cdr3_aa: CASSPRTGSLYEQYF
clone_size: .
d_call: TRBD1
v_call: TRBV5-1
cdr3_length: 15
j_call: TRBJ2-7